This TCR beta chain was captured in a study of T cell responses to AZD1222 COVID-19 vaccine. Findings and caveats of the study: Vaccine-associated CD4 TCRs spanned spike, dominant at 160-218 and 743-854. Sampling captured repertoires only after the peak T cell response.

The data were produced by immunoSEQ multiplex PCR, yet TCRdb's version contains in-frame clones alone and is incomplete. The sample contains tens of thousands of clones, more than 70% of which appear only once. CDR1 is LGHDT, CDR2 YNNKEL, per germline (reference sequence). V lost 0 bases and J lost 8; bases outside the gene matches: 6. The CDR3 spans 15 residues. As concerns this clone: No antigen is known for it.

Sequences were derived from peripheral blood, sampled on day 0 of AZD1222 vaccination. This TCR was sampled from an adult in good health. The chain recombines TRBV3-1 (or the pseudogene TRBV3-2) with TRBJ1-4, with 7 bases lining up with TRBD1. CDR3 amino acids: CASSQEQGPWEKLFF. CDR3 coding DNA: TGTGCCAGCAGCCAAGAACAGGGGCCTTGGGAAAAACTGTTTTTT.